Presented here are 31 T cell receptor beta chains from one specimen sequenced in a study of blood T cells in healthy people across ages. Then a second PCR, running about 7 to 11 cycles, was carried out with a sample-barcoded 5' primer and a J-beta primer mix. Via MiXCR, TCRdb re-called the 5' RACE reads, giving one row per CDR3 protein. Of about 1.4 million distinct CDR3 sequences detected, roughly 64% appear once; the ten largest clones hold approximately 7%. Material: blood. These receptor sequences come from a man in his late teens or twenties in good health.

This clonotype was picked up one time. The chain recombines TRBV5-6 with TRBJ2-6; D may be TRBD2 (5 bases). Germline V CDR1 and CDR2: SGHDT, YYEEEE. With 10 bases removed from V and 8 bases from J, the gap between germline ends came to 13 bases. The CDR3 loop spans 12 amino acids. CDR3 region: CAGSSGTNVLTF. The CDR3 DNA reads TGTGCCGGCTCTTCGGGGACCAACGTCCTGACTTTC. The full variable domain, its missing parts supplied by reference TRBV5-6 and TRBJ2-6, is DAGVTQSPTHLIKTRGQQVTLRCSPKSGHDTVSWYQQALGQGPQFIFQYYEEEERQRGNFPDRFSGHQFPNYSSELNVNALLLGDSALYLCAGSSGTNVLTFGAGSRLTVL.

The rearrangement joins TRBV29-1 to TRBJ2-1; unclear D gene. The V gene's germline CDR1 is SQVTM and CDR2 ANQGSEA. V lost 0 bases, J lost 0 bases, and 9 bases lay in between. The CDR3 is 15 residues long. CDR3: CSVEETGSSYNEQFF. The CDR3 DNA reads TGCAGCGTTGAAGAAACTGGTAGCTCCTACAATGAGCAGTTCTTC.

The chain employs TRBV29-1 and TRBJ2-7; no firm D call. Germline CDR1 is SQVTM and CDR2 is ANQGSEA. CDR3 size: 12 residues. V shed 0 bases and J shed 5 bases, with 8 bases lying between them. The chain's CDR3 is CSVEDPVNEQYF. The CDR3 DNA reads TGCAGCGTTGAAGATCCTGTGAACGAGCAGTACTTC.

This chain links TRBV6-5 with TRBJ2-1; perhaps TRBD2 as D (6 bases). The length of the CDR3 is 13 residues. The germline V gene has CDR1 MNHEY and CDR2 SVGAGI. Trimming cost V 9 bases and J 8 bases, with 17 bases left between them. The chain's CDR3 is CASQGTGVYEQFF. The DNA of the CDR3 is TGTGCCAGTCAAGGGACGGGAGTCTATGAGCAGTTCTTC.

The chain combines TRBV4-1 with TRBJ2-7, with no clear D. V gave up 4 bases and J gave up 10 bases, with 26 bases separating them. CDR1 is MGHRA, CDR2 YSYEKL, per germline. CDR3 length equals 16 residues. The CDR3 sequence is CASSPLGNALVETQYF. The CDR3 bases are TGCGCCAGCAGCCCCCTGGGGAACGCTTTGGTAGAGACTCAGTACTTC.

This clonotype was detected only a few times. This rearrangement joins TRBV9 to TRBJ2-7; maybe TRBD1 (5 bases). The CDR3 has 15 residues. Germline CDR1 SGDLS, CDR2 YYNGEE. With 4 bases removed from V and 0 bases from J, the gap between germline ends came to 14 bases. The CDR3 coding sequence is TGTGCCAGCAGCCCCCGACAGTTTCCCTCCTACGAGCAGTACTTC. It codes for CASSPRQFPSYEQYF. Looking up the rest from reference TRBV9 and TRBJ2-7 gives the full variable domain: DSGVTQTPKHLITATGQRVTLRCSPRSGDLSVYWYQQSLDQGLQFLIQYYNGEERAKGNILERFSAQQFPDLHSELNLSSLELGDSALYFCASSPRQFPSYEQYFGPGTRLTVT.

This chain links TRBV9 with TRBJ2-5, with 8 bases lining up with TRBD2. V was pared by 2 bases and J by 1 base, with 7 bases of the junction left unmatched. Germline CDR1 SGDLS, CDR2 YYNGEE. The CDR3 sequence is 16 residues long. The CDR3 DNA is TGTGCCAGCAGCGTCGCTCGGGCGGGGGGCCAAGAGACCCAGTACTTC. It is translated as CASSVARAGGQETQYF.

The chain joins TRBV29-1 to TRBJ2-7, with D maybe TRBD1 (6 bases). The germline V gene has CDR1 SQVTM and CDR2 ANQGSEA. The CDR3 is 13 residues long. Trimming took 7 bases from V and 2 from J, leaving 15 bases between them. The CDR3 loop is CSAETGDTYEQYF. CDR3 DNA: TGCAGCGCTGAGACAGGAGACACCTACGAGCAGTACTTC.

There are a few counts of this clonotype. CDR3 region: CASSLASGSGEQYF. The CDR3 coding sequence is TGTGCCAGCAGCCTTGCTAGCGGGAGTGGCGAGCAGTACTTC. The V gene is TRBV3-1, the J gene TRBJ2-5, with 10 positions matching TRBD2. The tail of the sequence fits TRBJ2-7 better, so the J call may be wrong. From germline, CDR1 is LGHDT and CDR2 YNNKEL (reference sequence). CDR3 length: 14 residues.

On this clonotype: A single base separates this from a much larger clone, so it may be a read error. V is TRBV28 and J is TRBJ2-7, with 7 bases matching TRBD1. The CDR3 has 13 amino acids. V lost 6 bases to trimming and J lost 2 bases; unmatched junction nucleotides: 4. From germline, CDR1 is MDHEN and CDR2 SYDVKM. The CDR3 region has the DNA TGTGCCAGCAGGACCGGGACAGCCTACGAGCAGTACTTC. It is translated as CASRTGTAYEQYF.

To note about this clonotype: The junction differs from germline at one of its ends, possibly a read error. The chain employs TRBV12-3 or TRBV12-4 and TRBJ1-2; D gene ambiguous. The CDR3 totals 13 residues. CDR3 protein: CTSTPGGFYGYTF. CDR3 sequence (DNA): TGTACCAGCACCCCCGGCGGATTCTATGGCTACACCTTC.

This clonotype was detected a few times. This chain joins TRBV2 and TRBJ2-4; possibly TRBD1 or TRBD2 for D (5 bases each). The last part of the DNA fits TRBJ2-5 better; the J call may be wrong. The germline gives CDR1 SNHLY, CDR2 FYNNEI. The CDR3 has 15 amino acids. The CDR3 loop reads CASSVSWGSSETQYF. The CDR3 DNA reads as TGTGCCAGCAGCGTATCCTGGGGGAGTAGCGAGACCCAGTACTTC.

The chain links TRBV5-1 to TRBJ2-1, with TRBD1 identical over 7 bases. The J call is doubtful: the DNA matches TRBJ2-7 better. From germline, CDR1 is SGHRS and CDR2 YFSETQ. The CDR3 is 16 amino acids. In DNA, the CDR3 is TGCGCCAGCAGCTTGGTGGGACAGAGCTCCCACAATGAGCAGTACTTC. Translated: CASSLVGQSSHNEQYF.

This chain joins TRBV4-2 and TRBJ1-1, with 8 bases that match TRBD1. This CDR3 spans 14 amino acids. Germline V gene data show CDR1 as LGHNA and CDR2 as YNFKEQ. V trimming: 3 bases; J trimming: 5 bases; junction bases outside the gene matches: 5. The CDR3 bases are TGTGCCAGCAGCCAGACAGGGGCAGGAACTGAAGCTTTCTTT. This translates into CASSQTGAGTEAFF.

The gene calls are TRBV5-6 and TRBJ2-1; 9 nucleotides line up with TRBD2. CDR3 length: 15 amino acids. Germline V gene lookup returns CDR1 SGHDT and CDR2 YYEEEE. V lost 1 base to trimming and J lost 6 bases; unmatched junction nucleotides: 5. CDR3 protein: CASSLSSGSFNEQFF. As DNA, the CDR3 is TGTGCCAGCAGCTTGAGTAGCGGGAGTTTCAATGAGCAGTTCTTC.

The chain has TRBV13 and TRBJ1-4; unclear D gene. The V gene's germline CDR1 is PRHDT and CDR2 FYEKMQ (reference sequence). The CDR3 is 13 residues long. Trimming shortened V by 5 bases and J by 0 bases, and 4 bases separated the two germline ends. In DNA form, the CDR3 reads TGTGCCAGCAGCGCTGCAACTAATGAAAAACTGTTTTTT. It specifies CASSAATNEKLFF.

This chain links TRBV6-6 with TRBJ2-4; perhaps D is TRBD1 or TRBD2 (6 bases each). The germline CDR1 and CDR2 sequences are MNHNY and SVGAGI (reference sequence). The V gene lost 0 bases and the J gene lost 0 bases, with 9 bases spanning the gap. CDR3 length: 16 amino acids. The CDR3 sequence: CASSYSGGLAKNIQYF. The CDR3 DNA follows: TGTGCCAGCAGTTACTCAGGGGGGCTAGCCAAAAACATTCAGTACTTC.

With respect to this clonotype: Mismatch with germline at one junction end may stem from a read error. The chain employs TRBV5-1 and TRBJ1-1, with D tentatively TRBD1 (6 bases). CDR3 length: 15 amino acids. Germline V gives CDR1 SGHRS, CDR2 YFSETQ. CDR3 nucleotides: TGCGTCAGCAGCTTGGATGCCCCAGGGGACACTGAAGCTTTCTTT. The encoded protein is CVSSLDAPGDTEAFF.

The CDR3 sequence: CASSLRRGRTYEQYF. CDR3 nucleotides: TGTGCCAGCAGCCTCCGTCGGGGCCGCACCTACGAGCAGTACTTC. V gene TRBV4-2 combines with J gene TRBJ2-4; D could derive from TRBD1 or TRBD2 (5 bases each). The J call may be incorrect, as the DNA end agrees better with TRBJ2-7. The CDR3 covers 15 residues. Germline-derived CDR1 and CDR2 are LGHNA and YNFKEQ.

This CDR3 is CASSFSGLAANNEQFF. CDR3 DNA sequence: TGTGCCAGCAGTTTCTCAGGACTAGCGGCAAACAATGAGCAGTTCTTC. This chain joins TRBV12-3 or TRBV12-4 and TRBJ2-1; TRBD2 matches at 10 bases. The length of the CDR3 is 16 residues. V trimming: 3 bases; J trimming: 5 bases; junction bases outside the gene matches: 7.

The V and J genes are TRBV27 and TRBJ2-5; D is possibly TRBD2 (5 bases). The tail of the sequence fits TRBJ2-7 better, so the J call may be wrong. Germline values: CDR1 MNHEY, CDR2 SMNVEV (reference sequence). The CDR3 sequence is 13 residues long. The CDR3 coding sequence is TGTGCCAGCAGTCGACTAAACTTATACGAGCAGTACTTC. Protein: CASSRLNLYEQYF.

The rearrangement uses TRBV12-3 or TRBV12-4 and TRBJ1-4; no reliable D call. The V and J ends lost 6 bases and 5 bases respectively, with 10 bases between them. The CDR3 loop spans 13 amino acids. The CDR3 sequence: CASRWTENEKLFF. The CDR3 DNA is TGTGCCAGCAGATGGACGGAGAATGAAAAACTGTTTTTT.

This chain joins TRBV5-1 and TRBJ2-4; 9 nucleotides line up with TRBD2. Matching the DNA end better, TRBJ2-7 makes the J call doubtful. The CDR3 totals 19 residues. Per the germline V gene, CDR1 is SGHRS and CDR2 is YFSETQ. CDR3: CASSLEGRGLAGRSYEQYF. CDR3 DNA sequence: TGCGCCAGCAGCTTGGAGGGTCGAGGTCTAGCGGGGCGTTCCTACGAGCAGTACTTC.

The chain couples TRBV13 to TRBJ2-4; 9 bases are a match to TRBD1. The last part of the DNA fits TRBJ2-7 better; the J call may be wrong. CDR1 and CDR2 from the germline V gene are PRHDT and FYEKMQ (reference sequence). CDR3 size: 14 residues. CDR3 residues: CATKRTGELREQYF. The CDR3 coding sequence is TGTGCCACAAAACGGACAGGGGAATTACGCGAGCAGTACTTC.

The V and J genes are TRBV6-5 and TRBJ2-5; a weak D match, TRBD2 (6 bases). V shed 4 bases and J shed 1 base, with 22 bases lying between them. Germline V gene sequence: CDR1 MNHEY, CDR2 SVGAGI. This CDR3 has 18 amino acids. The CDR3 bases are TGTGCCAGCAGTTCTACCTTGCAGGTCGGGGGACTCCAAGAGACCCAGTACTTC. This sequence encodes CASSSTLQVGGLQETQYF.

This clonotype was observed a few times. J is TRBJ2-1 and V is TRBV29-1; D is unclear. The CDR3 is 17 amino acids. The germline gives CDR1 SQVTM, CDR2 ANQGSEA. V lost 0 bases and J lost 5, with 20 bases in between. The chain's CDR3 is CSVEDKVAEFFHNEQFF. The CDR3 nucleotides are TGCAGCGTTGAAGATAAGGTCGCGGAGTTTTTTCACAATGAGCAGTTCTTC.

V usage is TRBV9 and J usage is TRBJ2-1; 8 nucleotides agree with TRBD1. J lost 4 bases, V lost 0 bases, and 9 bases had no gene match. The germline gives CDR1 SGDLS, CDR2 YYNGEE. CDR3 length equals 17 residues. This CDR3 is CASSVGGPGQGYNEQFF. The CDR3, as DNA: TGTGCCAGCAGCGTAGGGGGGCCAGGACAGGGTTACAATGAGCAGTTCTTC.

The V call is TRBV15, the J call TRBJ2-4; 7 positions match TRBD2. The tail of the sequence fits TRBJ2-7 better, so the J call may be wrong. The CDR3 totals 17 residues. CDR1 and CDR2 (germline): LNHNV, YYDKDF (reference sequence). CDR3 amino acids: CATSRAGYGTNSYEQYF. The CDR3 nucleotides read TGTGCCACCAGCAGAGCGGGGTACGGGACTAACTCCTACGAGCAGTACTTC.

This clonotype was detected ten times or more. The chain has TRBV20-1 and TRBJ2-5; D remains unclear. The CDR3 is 14 residues long. Trimming took 4 bases from V and 3 from J, leaving 15 bases between them. Germline CDR1 and CDR2: DFQATT and SNEGSKA (reference sequence). The CDR3 is CSAIPGPLKETQYF. For the CDR3, the DNA is TGCAGTGCTATCCCGGGCCCCTTGAAAGAGACCCAGTACTTC.

This clonotype was seen a handful of times. The V call is TRBV7-2, the J call TRBJ2-5; D uncertain. The CDR3 length is 14 residues. Looked up from germline, CDR1 is SGHTA and CDR2 is FQGNSA. The V gene lost 4 bases and the J gene lost 5 bases, with 14 bases spanning the gap. Here the CDR3 DNA reads TGTGCCAGCAGCTCTTCGTTACTCAAGGAGACCCAGTACTTC. Translating it yields CASSSSLLKETQYF. The full variable domain, in which reference TRBV7-2 and TRBJ2-5 provide the parts outside the CDR3, is GAGVSQSPSNKVTEKGKDVELRCDPISGHTALYWYRQSLGQGLEFLIYFQGNSAPDKSGLPSDRFSAERTGGSVSTLTIQRTQQEDSAVYLCASSSSLLKETQYFGPGTRLLVL.

The V and J genes are TRBV7-9 and TRBJ2-3; 13 nucleotides line up with TRBD2. CDR1 and CDR2 (germline): SEHNR, FQNEAQ (reference sequence). The CDR3 spans 17 residues. V lost 1 base, J lost 8 bases, and 9 bases stayed unmatched. In nucleotides, the CDR3 is TGTGCCAGCAGCTTAGTGACTAGCGGGAGGTTGGGATCTACGCAGTATTTT. Amino acid sequence: CASSLVTSGRLGSTQYF.